This T cell receptor beta chain appears in the sequencing data of a study of blood T cell repertoires in COVID-19. At the level of the study: The United States, Italy and Spain were the sources of the acute and convalescent COVID-19 samples.

TCRdb's table, derived via immunoSEQ multiplex PCR, lists solely in-frame clones and lacks some. The sample holds roughly 200,000 clones, around 78% seen once. Germline V gives CDR1 MNHEY, CDR2 SMNVEV (reference sequence). The CDR3 runs to 15 residues. Trimming at V came to 4 bases and at J to 4 bases, leaving 9 bases not matched to a gene. The sequence was collected from a woman older than 75 with active or convalescent COVID-19. The sequenced sample consisted of peripheral blood. V and J are TRBV27 and TRBJ1-2; 7 bases map to TRBD1. This chain's CDR3 is CASSSDRAARYGYTF. DNA of the CDR3: TGTGCCAGCAGTTCTGACAGGGCGGCCCGCTATGGCTACACCTTC.